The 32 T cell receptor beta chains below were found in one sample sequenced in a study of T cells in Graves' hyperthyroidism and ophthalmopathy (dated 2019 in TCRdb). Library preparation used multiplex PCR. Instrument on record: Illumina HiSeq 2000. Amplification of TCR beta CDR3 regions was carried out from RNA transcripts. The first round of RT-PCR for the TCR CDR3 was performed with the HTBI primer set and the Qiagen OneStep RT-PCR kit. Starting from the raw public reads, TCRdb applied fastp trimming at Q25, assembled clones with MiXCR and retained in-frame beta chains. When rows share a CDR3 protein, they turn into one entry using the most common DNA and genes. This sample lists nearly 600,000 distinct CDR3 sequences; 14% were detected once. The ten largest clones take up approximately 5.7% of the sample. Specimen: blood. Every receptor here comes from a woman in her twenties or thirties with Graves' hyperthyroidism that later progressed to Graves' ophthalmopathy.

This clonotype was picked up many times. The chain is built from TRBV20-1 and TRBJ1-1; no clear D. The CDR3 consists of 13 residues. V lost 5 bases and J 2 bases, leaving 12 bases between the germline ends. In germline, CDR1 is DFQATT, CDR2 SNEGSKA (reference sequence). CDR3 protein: CSALDITNTEAFF. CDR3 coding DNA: TGCAGTGCTTTAGACATTACCAACACTGAAGCTTTCTTT.

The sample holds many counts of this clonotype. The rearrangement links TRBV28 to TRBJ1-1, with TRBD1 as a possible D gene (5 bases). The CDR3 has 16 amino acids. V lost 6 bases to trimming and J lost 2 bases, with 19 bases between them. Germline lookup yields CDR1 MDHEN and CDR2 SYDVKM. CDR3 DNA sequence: TGTGCCAGCAGCCCGGGAATATTCAGGGAAAACACTGAAGCTTTCTTT. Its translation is CASSPGIFRENTEAFF.

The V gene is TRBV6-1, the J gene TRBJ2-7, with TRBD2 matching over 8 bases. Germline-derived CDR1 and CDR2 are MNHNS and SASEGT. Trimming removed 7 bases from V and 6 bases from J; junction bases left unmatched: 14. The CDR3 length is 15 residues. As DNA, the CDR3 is TGTGCCAGCACCCGACACTCTTCCACTAGCGGCGAGCAGTACTTC. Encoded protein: CASTRHSSTSGEQYF.

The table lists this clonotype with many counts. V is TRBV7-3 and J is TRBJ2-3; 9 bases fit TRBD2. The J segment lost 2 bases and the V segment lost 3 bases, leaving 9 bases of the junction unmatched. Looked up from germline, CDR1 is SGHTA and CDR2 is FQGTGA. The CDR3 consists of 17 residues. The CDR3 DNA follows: TGTGCCAGCAGCTTCCCGCGGGAGGGACCCCTCACAGATACGCAGTATTTT. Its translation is CASSFPREGPLTDTQYF.

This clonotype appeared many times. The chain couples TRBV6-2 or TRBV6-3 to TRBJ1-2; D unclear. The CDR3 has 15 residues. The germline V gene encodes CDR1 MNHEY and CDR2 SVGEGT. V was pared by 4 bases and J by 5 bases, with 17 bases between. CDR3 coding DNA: TGTGCCAGCAGTTCCGGGATCACTAGTAATTATGGCTACACCTTC. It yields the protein CASSSGITSNYGYTF.

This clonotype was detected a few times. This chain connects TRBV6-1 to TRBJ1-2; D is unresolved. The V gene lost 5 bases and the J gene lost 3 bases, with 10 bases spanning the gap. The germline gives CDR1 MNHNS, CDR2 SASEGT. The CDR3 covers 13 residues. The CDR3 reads CASSFEGDYGYTF. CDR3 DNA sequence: TGTGCCAGCAGTTTTGAGGGCGACTATGGCTACACCTTC.

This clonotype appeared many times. Here the CDR3 reads CASGLAQTTGLAIAGELFF. CDR3 nucleotide sequence: TGTGCTAGTGGTTTGGCCCAAACAACGGGACTAGCCATAGCCGGGGAGCTGTTTTTT. The rearrangement joins TRBV12-5 to TRBJ2-2; 9 nucleotides agree with TRBD2. CDR3 length equals 19 residues. The ends lost 1 base at V and 6 bases at J; junction bases unmatched: 15. Germline-derived CDR1 and CDR2 are LGHNT and FRNRAP.

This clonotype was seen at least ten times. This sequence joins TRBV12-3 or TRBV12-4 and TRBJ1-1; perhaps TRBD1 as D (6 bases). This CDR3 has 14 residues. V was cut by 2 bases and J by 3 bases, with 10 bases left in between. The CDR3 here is CASSLNEGDTEAFF. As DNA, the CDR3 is TGTGCCAGCAGTTTAAACGAGGGGGACACTGAAGCTTTCTTT.

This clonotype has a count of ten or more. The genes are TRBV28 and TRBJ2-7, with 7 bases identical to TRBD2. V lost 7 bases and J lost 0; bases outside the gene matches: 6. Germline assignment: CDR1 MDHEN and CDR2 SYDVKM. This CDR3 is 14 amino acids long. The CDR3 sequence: CASIWGGSSYEQYF. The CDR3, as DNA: TGTGCCAGCATTTGGGGAGGGAGCTCCTACGAGCAGTACTTC.

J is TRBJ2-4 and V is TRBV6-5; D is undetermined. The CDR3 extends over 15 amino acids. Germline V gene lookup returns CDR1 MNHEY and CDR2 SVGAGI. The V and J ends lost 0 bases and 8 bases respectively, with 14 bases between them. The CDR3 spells CASSYSGGLSDIQYF. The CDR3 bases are TGTGCCAGCAGTTACTCGGGTGGTCTATCTGACATTCAGTACTTC.

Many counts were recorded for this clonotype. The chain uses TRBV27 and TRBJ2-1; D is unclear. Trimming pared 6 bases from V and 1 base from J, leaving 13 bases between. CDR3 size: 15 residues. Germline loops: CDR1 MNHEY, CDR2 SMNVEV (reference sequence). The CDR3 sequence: CASSPLVGSYNEQFF. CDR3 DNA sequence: TGTGCCAGCAGCCCGTTGGTAGGGTCCTACAATGAGCAGTTCTTC.

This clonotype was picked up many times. This CDR3 reads CASSIIQGSETQYF. In DNA form, the CDR3 reads TGTGCCAGCAGCATAATACAGGGCTCGGAGACCCAGTACTTC. The rearrangement uses TRBV11-2 and TRBJ2-5, with D perhaps TRBD1 (6 bases). Trimming removed 5 bases at V and 5 bases at J, with 15 bases between. This CDR3 is 14 amino acids long. Germline V gene sequence: CDR1 SGHAT, CDR2 FQNNGV.

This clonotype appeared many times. The CDR3 reads CASIPSRGNEKLFF. The CDR3 DNA is TGTGCCAGCATCCCCAGCAGGGGTAATGAAAAACTGTTTTTT. The chain combines TRBV7-9 with TRBJ1-4, with TRBD1 as a possible D gene (6 bases). Germline CDR1 is SEHNR and CDR2 is FQNEAQ (reference sequence). Between the trimmed V and J ends, which lost 7 bases and 4 bases, there was a span of 13 bases. The length of the CDR3 is 14 residues.

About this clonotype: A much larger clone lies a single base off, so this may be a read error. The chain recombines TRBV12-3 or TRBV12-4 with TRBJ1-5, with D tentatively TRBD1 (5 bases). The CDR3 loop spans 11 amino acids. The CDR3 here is CAISFAGLLHF. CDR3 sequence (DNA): TGTGCCATCAGTTTTGCGGGACTCCTCCATTTT.

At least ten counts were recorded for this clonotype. The CDR3, as DNA: TGTGCTAGTGGTCAGAACTACGAGCAGTACTTC. It is translated as CASGQNYEQYF. The chain employs TRBV12-5 and TRBJ2-7; D is unresolved. Per the germline V gene, CDR1 is LGHNT and CDR2 is FRNRAP. The ends were cut back, 5 bases at V and 3 bases at J, with 5 bases in the middle. The CDR3 contains 11 residues.

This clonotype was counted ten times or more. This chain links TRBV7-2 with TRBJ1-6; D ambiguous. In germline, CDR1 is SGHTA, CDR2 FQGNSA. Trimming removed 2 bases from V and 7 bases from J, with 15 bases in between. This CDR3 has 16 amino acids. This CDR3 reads CASSLNSGPTNSPLHF. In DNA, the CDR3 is TGTGCCAGCAGCTTAAATAGTGGCCCGACCAATTCACCCCTCCACTTT.

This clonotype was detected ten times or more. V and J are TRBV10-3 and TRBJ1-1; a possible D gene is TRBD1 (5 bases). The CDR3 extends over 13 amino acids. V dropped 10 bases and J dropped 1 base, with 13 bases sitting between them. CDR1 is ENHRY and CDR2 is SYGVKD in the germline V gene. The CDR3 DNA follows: TGTGCCACGAGAGGGGAACCGAACACTGAAGCTTTCTTT. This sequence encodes CATRGEPNTEAFF.

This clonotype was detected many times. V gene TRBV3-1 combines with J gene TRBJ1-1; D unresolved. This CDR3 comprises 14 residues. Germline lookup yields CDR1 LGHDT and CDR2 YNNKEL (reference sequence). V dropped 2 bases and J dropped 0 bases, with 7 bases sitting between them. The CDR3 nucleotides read TGTGCCAGCAGCCAAAGGGCAATGAACACTGAAGCTTTCTTT. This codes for CASSQRAMNTEAFF.

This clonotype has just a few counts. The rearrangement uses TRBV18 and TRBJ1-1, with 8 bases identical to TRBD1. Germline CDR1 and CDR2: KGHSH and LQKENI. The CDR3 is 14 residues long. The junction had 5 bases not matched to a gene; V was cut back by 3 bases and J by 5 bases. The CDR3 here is CASSPPGQETEAFF. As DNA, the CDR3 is TGTGCCAGCTCACCCCCGGGACAGGAGACTGAAGCTTTCTTT.

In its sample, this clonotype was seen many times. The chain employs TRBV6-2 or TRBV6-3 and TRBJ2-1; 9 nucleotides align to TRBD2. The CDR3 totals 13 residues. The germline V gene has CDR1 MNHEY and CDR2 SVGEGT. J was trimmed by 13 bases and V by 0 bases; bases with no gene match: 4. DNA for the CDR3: TGTGCCAGCAGTTACTCGTGGCGGGAGGGCCAGTTCTTC. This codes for CASSYSWREGQFF.

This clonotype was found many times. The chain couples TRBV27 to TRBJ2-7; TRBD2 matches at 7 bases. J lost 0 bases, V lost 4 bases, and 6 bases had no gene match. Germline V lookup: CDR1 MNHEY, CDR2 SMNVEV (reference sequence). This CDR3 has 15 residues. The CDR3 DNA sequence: TGTGCCAGCAGTTCCTTTACTAGCGACTCCTACGAGCAGTACTTC. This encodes CASSSFTSDSYEQYF.

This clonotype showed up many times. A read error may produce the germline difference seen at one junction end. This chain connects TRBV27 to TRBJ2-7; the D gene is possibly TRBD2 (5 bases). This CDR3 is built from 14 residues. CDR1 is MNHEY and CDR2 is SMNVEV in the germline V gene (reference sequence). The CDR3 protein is CASSLGASSHEQYF. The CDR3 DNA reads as TGTGCCAGCAGTTTAGGCGCTAGCTCCCACGAGCAGTACTTC.

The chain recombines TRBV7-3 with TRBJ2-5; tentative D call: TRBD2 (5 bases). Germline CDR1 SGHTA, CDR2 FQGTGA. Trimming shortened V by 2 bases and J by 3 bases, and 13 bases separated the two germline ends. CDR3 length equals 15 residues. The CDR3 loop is CASSLSLTSKETQYF. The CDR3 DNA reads TGTGCCAGCAGCTTATCGCTCACTAGTAAAGAGACCCAGTACTTC.

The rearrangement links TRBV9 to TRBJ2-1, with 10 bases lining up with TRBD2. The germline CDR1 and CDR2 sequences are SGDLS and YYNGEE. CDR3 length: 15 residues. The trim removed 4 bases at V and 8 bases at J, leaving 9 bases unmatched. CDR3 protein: CASSPRIAGGYEQFF. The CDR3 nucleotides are TGTGCCAGCAGCCCCCGGATAGCGGGAGGATATGAGCAGTTCTTC.

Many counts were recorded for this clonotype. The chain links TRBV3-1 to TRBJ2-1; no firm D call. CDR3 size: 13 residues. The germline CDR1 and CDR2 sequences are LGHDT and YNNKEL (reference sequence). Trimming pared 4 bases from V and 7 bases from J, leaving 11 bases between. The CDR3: CASSRVAPNEQFF. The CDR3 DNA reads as TGTGCCAGCAGCCGGGTTGCTCCTAATGAGCAGTTCTTC.

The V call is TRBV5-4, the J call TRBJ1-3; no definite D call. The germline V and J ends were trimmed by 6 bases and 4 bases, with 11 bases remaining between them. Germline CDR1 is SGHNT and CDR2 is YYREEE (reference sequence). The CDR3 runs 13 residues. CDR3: CASKPGYGNTIYF. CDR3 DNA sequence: TGTGCCAGCAAGCCGGGGTACGGAAACACCATATATTTT.

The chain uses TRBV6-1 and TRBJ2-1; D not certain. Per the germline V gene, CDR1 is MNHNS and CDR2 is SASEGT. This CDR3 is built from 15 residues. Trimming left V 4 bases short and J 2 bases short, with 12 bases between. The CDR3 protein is CASSVSDVAYNEQFF. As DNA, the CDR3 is TGTGCCAGCAGTGTTTCGGATGTGGCCTACAATGAGCAGTTCTTC.

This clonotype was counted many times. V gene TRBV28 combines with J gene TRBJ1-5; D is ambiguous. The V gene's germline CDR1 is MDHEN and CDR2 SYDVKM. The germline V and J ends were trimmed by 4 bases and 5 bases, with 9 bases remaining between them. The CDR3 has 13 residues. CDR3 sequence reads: CASSSSEYQPQHF. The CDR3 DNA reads TGTGCCAGCAGTTCTTCAGAATATCAGCCCCAGCATTTT.

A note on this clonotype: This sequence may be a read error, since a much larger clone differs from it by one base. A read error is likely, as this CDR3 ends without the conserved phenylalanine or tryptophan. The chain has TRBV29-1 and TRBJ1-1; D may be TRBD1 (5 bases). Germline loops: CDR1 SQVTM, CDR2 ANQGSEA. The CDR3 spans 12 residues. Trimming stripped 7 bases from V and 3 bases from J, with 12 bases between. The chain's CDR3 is CSDLGEDTEAFL. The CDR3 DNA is TGCAGCGATCTGGGGGAGGACACTGAAGCTTTCCTT.

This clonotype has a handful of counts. CDR3 bases: TGTGCCAGCAGCTTATTTACAGGGCGAGAGACCCAGTACTTC. Amino acids: CASSLFTGRETQYF. The chain couples TRBV11-2 to TRBJ2-5, with D maybe TRBD1 (6 bases). Germline loops: CDR1 SGHAT, CDR2 FQNNGV. Trimming shortened V by 2 bases and J by 4 bases, and 11 bases separated the two germline ends. The CDR3 is made up of 14 amino acids.

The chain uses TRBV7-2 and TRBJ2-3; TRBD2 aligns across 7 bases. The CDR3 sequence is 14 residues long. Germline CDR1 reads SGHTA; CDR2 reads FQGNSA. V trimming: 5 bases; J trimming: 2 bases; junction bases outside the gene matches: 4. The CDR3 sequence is CASSNSGFTDTQYF. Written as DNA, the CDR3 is TGTGCCAGCAGCAATAGCGGGTTCACAGATACGCAGTATTTT.

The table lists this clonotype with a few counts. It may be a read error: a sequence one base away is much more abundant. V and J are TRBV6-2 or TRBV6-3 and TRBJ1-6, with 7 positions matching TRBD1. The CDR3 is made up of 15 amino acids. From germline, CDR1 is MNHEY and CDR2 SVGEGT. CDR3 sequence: CASSYSDRDNSLLHF. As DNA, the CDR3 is TGTGCCAGCAGTTACTCAGACAGGGATAATTCACTCCTCCACTTT.